The sample holds many counts of the clone carrying this T cell receptor (beta chain). The antigen is undetermined. MiXCR was run by TCRdb on the RT-PCR reads, yielding one entry per CDR3 protein. The table has around 180,000 distinct CDR3 sequences, 9.2% seen once. From germline, CDR1 is MNHEY and CDR2 SVGEGT. This CDR3 contains 15 residues. Trimming stripped 6 bases from V and 3 bases from J, with 17 bases between. This entry belongs to a study of response to subunit inactivated influenza vaccine. Study-wide findings and caveats: Each seasonal influenza vaccination recruits few new T cells, the authors suggested.

The V and J genes are TRBV6-2 or TRBV6-3 and TRBJ1-2; D unresolved. This sequence was found in a man between 50 and 59 years old who received an inactivated influenza vaccine. Specimen: non-naive T cells sorted from PBMCs, collected on the day of vaccination. The CDR3 DNA reads as TGTGCCAGCAGCTACCTCCAGGTCGAGGACTATGGCTACACCTTC. This codes for CASSYLQVEDYGYTF.